These T cell receptor beta chains were read from a single sample in a study of blood T cell repertoires in COVID-19. Method: immunoSEQ multiplex PCR; TCRdb's copy keeps in-frame clones and lacks some. The sample yields 150,000 to 200,000 clones, more than 80% seen once. Specimen: peripheral blood. These receptors were taken from a man aged 50 or older with acute or convalescent COVID-19. CDR3s include the opening cysteine and the closing phenylalanine or tryptophan. The order of the fields is V gene, J gene, D gene, clone size, CDR3 DNA, CDR3 protein. D genes are given only for firm matches. Some rows have no size entry. The others give once, few or many, or a class for an expanded clone.

V gene: TRBV16
J gene: TRBJ2-1
D gene: NA
clone size: NA
CDR3 DNA: TGTGCCAGCAGCCAATTACAGGACAGTGAGCAGTTCTTC
CDR3 protein: CASSQLQDSEQFF

V gene: TRBV3-1/TRBV3-2
J gene: TRBJ2-5
D gene: TRBD1
clone size: NA
CDR3 DNA: TGTGCCAGCAGCCCCTCGGACAGGGGGACCCAGTACTTC
CDR3 protein: CASSPSDRGTQYF

V gene: TRBV27
J gene: TRBJ1-3
D gene: TRBD1
clone size: NA
CDR3 DNA: TGTGCCAGCAGTACCAGGGGGCTGCGGGGAAACACCATATATTTT
CDR3 protein: CASSTRGLRGNTIYF

V gene: TRBV27
J gene: TRBJ2-7
D gene: NA
clone size: once
CDR3 DNA: TGTGCCAGCAGTCTACAAGACACCTACGAGCAGTACTTC
CDR3 protein: CASSLQDTYEQYF

V gene: TRBV7-2
J gene: TRBJ1-2
D gene: NA
clone size: once
CDR3 DNA: TGTGCCAGCAGCTTAGTTGGCGGGGGTACCTATGGCTACACCTTC
CDR3 protein: CASSLVGGGTYGYTF

V gene: TRBV5-1
J gene: TRBJ1-5
D gene: NA
clone size: NA
CDR3 DNA: TGCGCCAGCAGCCCATACCCTGGACGGACTAATCAGCCCCAGCATTTT
CDR3 protein: CASSPYPGRTNQPQHF

V gene: TRBV3-1/TRBV3-2
J gene: TRBJ1-3
D gene: NA
clone size: NA
CDR3 DNA: TGTGCCAGCAGCCAAATATACAGGGTCTCTGGAAACACCATATATTTT
CDR3 protein: CASSQIYRVSGNTIYF

V gene: TRBV9
J gene: TRBJ1-5
D gene: NA
clone size: NA
CDR3 DNA: TGTGCCAGCAGCTCGAGGGGGATTCCAAATCAGCCCCAGCATTTT
CDR3 protein: CASSSRGIPNQPQHF

V gene: TRBV9
J gene: TRBJ2-4
D gene: TRBD2
clone size: NA
CDR3 DNA: TGTGCCAGCAGCGATGGACTAGTGCCAAACATTCAGTACTTC
CDR3 protein: CASSDGLVPNIQYF

V gene: TRBV6-5
J gene: TRBJ2-2
D gene: TRBD1
clone size: NA
CDR3 DNA: TGTGCCAGCAGTTACGGGGCAGGGGGCAATCCCGGGGAGCTGTTTTTT
CDR3 protein: CASSYGAGGNPGELFF

V gene: TRBV7-9
J gene: TRBJ2-3
D gene: NA
clone size: NA
CDR3 DNA: TGTGCCACCTCACAGGGATTGAGCACAGATACGCAGTATTTT
CDR3 protein: CATSQGLSTDTQYF

V gene: TRBV3-1/TRBV3-2
J gene: TRBJ1-4
D gene: TRBD1
clone size: NA
CDR3 DNA: TGTGCCAGCAGCCAAGGATCCGGGACAGGGTATAAACTGTTTTTT
CDR3 protein: CASSQGSGTGYKLFF

V gene: TRBV4-1
J gene: TRBJ2-3
D gene: TRBD2
clone size: NA
CDR3 DNA: TGCGCCAGCAGCCAATCTAGCGGGGGCACAGATACGCAGTATTTT
CDR3 protein: CASSQSSGGTDTQYF

V gene: TRBV19
J gene: TRBJ1-5
D gene: NA
clone size: NA
CDR3 DNA: TGTGCCAGTAGTGTTCAGGGGAATGGCAATCAGCCCCAGCATTTT
CDR3 protein: CASSVQGNGNQPQHF

V gene: TRBV7-8
J gene: TRBJ1-3
D gene: NA
clone size: few
CDR3 DNA: TGTGCCAGCAGAGGGGCCTCTGGAAACACCATATATTTT
CDR3 protein: CASRGASGNTIYF

V gene: TRBV6-5
J gene: TRBJ2-1
D gene: NA
clone size: once
CDR3 DNA: TGTGCCAGCAGTCCAATGACAGGTTTTGCTGAGCAGTTCTTC
CDR3 protein: CASSPMTGFAEQFF

V gene: TRBV12-2
J gene: TRBJ2-6
D gene: NA
clone size: NA
CDR3 DNA: TGTGCAAGTCGCCCCAGTAGGGGACACTCTGGGGCCAACGTCCTGACTTTC
CDR3 protein: CASRPSRGHSGANVLTF

V gene: TRBV4-1
J gene: TRBJ2-5
D gene: TRBD1
clone size: NA
CDR3 DNA: TGCGCCAGCAGCCAAAACCCGGACAGGCAAGAGACCCAGTACTTC
CDR3 protein: CASSQNPDRQETQYF

V gene: TRBV4-2
J gene: TRBJ1-5
D gene: NA
clone size: NA
CDR3 DNA: TGTGCCAGCAGCCAAGATCGAGGTAATAGCAATCAGCCCCAGCATTTT
CDR3 protein: CASSQDRGNSNQPQHF

V gene: TRBV4-1
J gene: TRBJ2-1
D gene: TRBD2
clone size: NA
CDR3 DNA: TGCGCCAGCAGCAACTCGGCGGGAGGGGAGGAGCAGTTCTTC
CDR3 protein: CASSNSAGGEEQFF

V gene: TRBV7-2
J gene: TRBJ2-3
D gene: TRBD2
clone size: NA
CDR3 DNA: TGTGCCAGCAGTCGACTAGCGGGCGGTGGCACAGATACGCAGTATTTT
CDR3 protein: CASSRLAGGGTDTQYF

V gene: TRBV27
J gene: TRBJ2-3
D gene: NA
clone size: NA
CDR3 DNA: TGTGCCAGCAGGCGCCCGAGCACAGATACGCAGTATTTT
CDR3 protein: CASRRPSTDTQYF

V gene: TRBV28
J gene: TRBJ1-2
D gene: NA
clone size: once
CDR3 DNA: TGTGCCAGCAGTTTATGGGCAGGGGCCAACTATGGCTACACCTTC
CDR3 protein: CASSLWAGANYGYTF

V gene: TRBV9
J gene: TRBJ2-1
D gene: TRBD1
clone size: once
CDR3 DNA: TGTGCCAGCAGCCATCCCGACAGGGGGTCCTACAATGAGCAGTTCTTC
CDR3 protein: CASSHPDRGSYNEQFF

V gene: TRBV7-2
J gene: TRBJ2-5
D gene: TRBD1
clone size: NA
CDR3 DNA: TGTGCCAGCAGCTTAAGTTCCAGGACAGGGCAAGAGACCCAGTACTTC
CDR3 protein: CASSLSSRTGQETQYF

V gene: TRBV12-3/TRBV12-4
J gene: TRBJ1-2
D gene: TRBD1
clone size: NA
CDR3 DNA: TGTGCCAGCAGGGGACAGACTAACTATGGCTACACCTTC
CDR3 protein: CASRGQTNYGYTF

V gene: TRBV30
J gene: TRBJ2-3
D gene: TRBD2
clone size: NA
CDR3 DNA: TGTGCCTGGAGTATCGGGGGGAGCACAGATACGCAGTATTTT
CDR3 protein: CAWSIGGSTDTQYF

V gene: TRBV6-2/TRBV6-3
J gene: TRBJ1-1
D gene: NA
clone size: NA
CDR3 DNA: TGTGCCAGCAGTCTTGAGGGCTGGACCCTCGGGAGCACTGAAGCTTTCTTT
CDR3 protein: CASSLEGWTLGSTEAFF

V gene: TRBV9
J gene: TRBJ1-5
D gene: NA
clone size: NA
CDR3 DNA: TGTGCCAGCAGTCCACAGGGCGATCAGCCCCAGCATTTT
CDR3 protein: CASSPQGDQPQHF

V gene: TRBV4-1
J gene: TRBJ2-1
D gene: TRBD2
clone size: NA
CDR3 DNA: TGCGCCAGCAGCCCGCCTAGCGGGCAGAACAATGAGCAGTTCTTC
CDR3 protein: CASSPPSGQNNEQFF

V gene: TRBV9
J gene: TRBJ2-1
D gene: NA
clone size: NA
CDR3 DNA: TGTGCCAGCAGCGCCACCGGGTGGCCGGGAAACAATGAGCAGTTCTTC
CDR3 protein: CASSATGWPGNNEQFF

V gene: TRBV4-2
J gene: TRBJ1-3
D gene: NA
clone size: NA
CDR3 DNA: TGTGCCAGCAGCCCAAATTCATGGGGCAACCCAGGATACACCATATATTTT
CDR3 protein: CASSPNSWGNPGYTIYF

V gene: TRBV11-2
J gene: TRBJ2-2
D gene: NA
clone size: NA
CDR3 DNA: TGTGCCAGCAGCTTACAGGCGTTCGCGAACACCGGGGAGCTGTTTTTT
CDR3 protein: CASSLQAFANTGELFF

V gene: TRBV5-6
J gene: TRBJ2-7
D gene: NA
clone size: NA
CDR3 DNA: TGTGCCAGCAGCTTGGCTGAGACTGTAAGCTACGAGCAGTACTTC
CDR3 protein: CASSLAETVSYEQYF

V gene: TRBV13
J gene: TRBJ2-3
D gene: NA
clone size: NA
CDR3 DNA: TGTGCCAGCAGCCAAATGCGGGACCTCGGATTCACAGATACGCAGTATTTT
CDR3 protein: CASSQMRDLGFTDTQYF

V gene: TRBV7-9
J gene: TRBJ2-4
D gene: TRBD1
clone size: NA
CDR3 DNA: TGTGCCAGCACCCATGACACGGGACAGAGGTTGAACATTCAGTACTTC
CDR3 protein: CASTHDTGQRLNIQYF

V gene: TRBV5-6
J gene: TRBJ2-5
D gene: NA
clone size: NA
CDR3 DNA: TGTGCCAGCAGCTGGGTGACAGCCCAAGAGACCCAGTACTTC
CDR3 protein: CASSWVTAQETQYF

V gene: TRBV7-2
J gene: TRBJ1-5
D gene: NA
clone size: NA
CDR3 DNA: TGTGCCAGCAGCTTAGGTCTTCGGAGCAATCAGCCCCAGCATTTT
CDR3 protein: CASSLGLRSNQPQHF

V gene: TRBV7-9
J gene: TRBJ1-1
D gene: NA
clone size: few
CDR3 DNA: TGTGCCAGCAGCCCGGGGGGGGAGTACACTGAAGCTTTCTTT
CDR3 protein: CASSPGGEYTEAFF

V gene: TRBV11-2
J gene: TRBJ2-7
D gene: TRBD2
clone size: NA
CDR3 DNA: TGTGCCAGCACCGCGGGGGTCCCAGCCTACGAGCAGTACTTC
CDR3 protein: CASTAGVPAYEQYF